The source of this T cell receptor (beta chain) is a study of OX40 agonist ivuxolimab in advanced cancers. Notes on the study in general: CD4+ T cells averaged fewer expanded clones than CD8+ T cells.

The data were produced by immunoSEQ multiplex PCR, yet TCRdb's version contains in-frame clones alone and is incomplete. The table shows 75,000 to 95,000 clones, with about 87% occurring only once. A word on this clone: Its antigen is as yet unknown.

This CDR3 is built from 15 residues. With 7 bases removed from V and 2 bases from J, the gap between germline ends came to 18 bases. The germline gives CDR1 LNHDA, CDR2 SQIVND (reference sequence). The receptor's source is an adult with an advanced solid tumor such as melanoma, head and neck, liver or kidney cancer. V gene TRBV19 combines with J gene TRBJ2-7; TRBD1 is a possible D gene (6 bases). This material consisted of CD4+ or CD8+ T cells sorted from blood, taken in a trial of the OX40 agonist ivuxolimab. This CDR3 is CASNPGQRFTYEQYV. CDR3 nucleotide sequence: TGTGCCAGTAACCCAGGACAGCGCTTTACCTACGAGCAGTACGTC.